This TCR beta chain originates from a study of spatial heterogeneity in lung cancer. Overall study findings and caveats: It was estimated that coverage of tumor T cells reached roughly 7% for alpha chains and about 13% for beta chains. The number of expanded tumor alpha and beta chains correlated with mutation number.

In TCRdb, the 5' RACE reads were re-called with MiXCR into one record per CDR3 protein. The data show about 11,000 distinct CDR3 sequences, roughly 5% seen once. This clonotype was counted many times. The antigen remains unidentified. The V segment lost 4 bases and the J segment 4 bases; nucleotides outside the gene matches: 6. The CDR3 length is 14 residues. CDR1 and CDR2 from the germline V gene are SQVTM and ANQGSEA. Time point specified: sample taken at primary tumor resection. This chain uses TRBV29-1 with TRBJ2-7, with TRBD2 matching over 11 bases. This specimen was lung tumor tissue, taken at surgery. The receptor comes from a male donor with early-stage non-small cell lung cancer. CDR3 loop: CSVASSGRSYEQYF. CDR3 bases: TGCAGCGTTGCTTCTAGCGGGAGGTCGTACGAGCAGTACTTC.